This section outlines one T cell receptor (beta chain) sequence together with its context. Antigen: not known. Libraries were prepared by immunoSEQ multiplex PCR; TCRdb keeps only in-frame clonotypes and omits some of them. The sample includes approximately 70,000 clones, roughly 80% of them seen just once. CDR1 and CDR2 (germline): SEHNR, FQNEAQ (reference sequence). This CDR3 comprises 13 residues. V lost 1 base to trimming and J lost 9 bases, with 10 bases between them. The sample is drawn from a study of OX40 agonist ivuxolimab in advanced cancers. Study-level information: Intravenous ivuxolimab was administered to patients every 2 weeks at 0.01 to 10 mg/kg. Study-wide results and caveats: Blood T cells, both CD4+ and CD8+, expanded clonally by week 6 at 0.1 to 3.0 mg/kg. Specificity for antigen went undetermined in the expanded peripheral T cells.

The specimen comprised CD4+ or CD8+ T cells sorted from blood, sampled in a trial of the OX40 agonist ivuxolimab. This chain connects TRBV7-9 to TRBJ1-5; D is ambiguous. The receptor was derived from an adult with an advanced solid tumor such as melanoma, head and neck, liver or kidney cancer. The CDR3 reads CASSLGTERPQHF. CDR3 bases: TGTGCCAGCAGCTTAGGTACAGAACGGCCCCAGCATTTT. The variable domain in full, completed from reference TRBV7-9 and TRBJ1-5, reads DTGVSQNPRHKITKRGQNVTFRCDPISEHNRLYWYRQTLGQGPEFLTYFQNEAQLEKSRLLSDRFSAERPKGSFSTLEIQRTEQGDSAMYLCASSLGTERPQHFGDGTRLSIL.